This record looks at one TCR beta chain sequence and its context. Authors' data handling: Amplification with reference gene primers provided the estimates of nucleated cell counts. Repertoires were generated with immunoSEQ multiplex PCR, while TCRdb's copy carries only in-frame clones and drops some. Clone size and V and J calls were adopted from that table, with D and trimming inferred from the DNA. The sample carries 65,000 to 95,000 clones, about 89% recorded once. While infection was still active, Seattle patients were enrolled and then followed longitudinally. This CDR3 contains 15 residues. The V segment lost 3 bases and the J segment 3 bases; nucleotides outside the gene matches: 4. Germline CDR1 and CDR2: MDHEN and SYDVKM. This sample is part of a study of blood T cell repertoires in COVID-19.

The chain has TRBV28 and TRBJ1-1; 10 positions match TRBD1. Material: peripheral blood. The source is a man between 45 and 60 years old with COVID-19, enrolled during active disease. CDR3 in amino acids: CASSLTGGAYTEAFF. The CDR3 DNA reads TGTGCCAGCAGTTTGACAGGGGGCGCGTACACTGAAGCTTTCTTT.